The 21 T cell receptor beta chains reported below all come from one sample, sequenced in a study of T-cell memory formation after mild COVID-19 (dated by TCRdb to the early 2020s). Preparation of the library involved 5' RACE. The sample was run on an Illumina NovaSeq 6000. The public reads were quality trimmed at Q25 with fastp and then assembled into clones with MiXCR by TCRdb, keeping productive beta chains. Each entry is one CDR3 protein sequence, shown with its most common DNA and genes. Present in this sample are 110,000 or so distinct CDR3 sequences, about 20% of which were seen just once. Of the sample, approximately 40% falls within the top ten clones. The specimen was PBMCs or a T cell subset sorted from them (not recorded which). These receptors were obtained from a man aged 18-30 years who had mild COVID-19 (a few samples of this study predate the infection). The sample titles of this study are shuffled in the database, so cell type and time point are left out; the donor was told from shared clones.

This clonotype was found a few times. The chain combines TRBV29-1 with TRBJ2-2; D possibly uses TRBD1 or TRBD2 (5 bases each). Germline V gene lookup returns CDR1 SQVTM and CDR2 ANQGSEA. The V end lost 6 bases, the J end lost 8 bases, and 13 bases lay between the germline ends. The CDR3 runs to 12 residues. The CDR3 sequence: CSVSRGLGELFF. The CDR3 nucleotides are TGCAGCGTATCTCGGGGCCTGGGGGAGCTGTTTTTT.

V gene TRBV9 combines with J gene TRBJ2-2; D possibly corresponds to TRBD1 (5 bases). The length of the CDR3 is 16 residues. Germline V gene data show CDR1 as SGDLS and CDR2 as YYNGEE. Trimming left V 4 bases short and J 1 base short, with 14 bases between. The CDR3 sequence is CASSPPTERNTGELFF. The CDR3 DNA reads TGTGCCAGCAGCCCGCCGACAGAGAGGAACACCGGGGAGCTGTTTTTT.

This clonotype was seen more than once but under ten times. The CDR3 DNA sequence: TGCAGCGTCGGTGACAGTCAGCCCCAGCATTTT. Translated: CSVGDSQPQHF. The V call is TRBV29-1, the J call TRBJ1-5; maybe TRBD1 (5 bases). In germline, CDR1 is SQVTM, CDR2 ANQGSEA. V was trimmed by 6 bases and J by 6 bases, leaving 9 bases between them. CDR3 length: 11 residues.

This clonotype was counted at least ten times. This rearrangement joins TRBV25-1 to TRBJ1-2, with a tentative D call TRBD1 (5 bases). The CDR3 loop spans 13 amino acids. The V gene's germline CDR1 is MGHDK and CDR2 SYGVNS. V lost 3 bases, J lost 0 bases, and 5 bases lay in between. CDR3 amino acids: CASSDRANYGYTF. CDR3 sequence (DNA): TGTGCCAGCAGTGACAGGGCTAACTATGGCTACACCTTC.

The chain carries TRBV27 and TRBJ1-4, with a possible D match to TRBD1 (6 bases). This CDR3 has 16 amino acids. CDR1 and CDR2 (germline): MNHEY, SMNVEV (reference sequence). The germline V and J ends were trimmed by 0 bases and 4 bases, with 12 bases remaining between them. The CDR3 protein is CASSLSVTGRNEKLFF. In DNA form, the CDR3 reads TGTGCCAGCAGTTTATCTGTGACAGGACGTAATGAAAAACTGTTTTTT. Drawing the rest from reference TRBV27 and TRBJ1-4, the complete variable domain is EAQVTQNPRYLITVTGKKLTVTCSQNMNHEYMSWYRQDPGLGLRQIYYSMNVEVTDKGDVPEGYKVSRKEKRNFPLILESPSPNQTSLYFCASSLSVTGRNEKLFFGSGTQLSVL.

A few counts support this clonotype. The V gene is TRBV5-1, the J gene TRBJ1-3; 7 bases map to TRBD1. The CDR3 length is 16 residues. The germline V gene encodes CDR1 SGHRS and CDR2 YFSETQ. J gave up 4 bases and V 0 bases, and 7 bases lay outside the gene matches. The CDR3 loop reads CASSLGQGESGNTIYF. CDR3 coding DNA: TGCGCCAGCAGCTTGGGACAGGGAGAATCCGGAAACACCATATATTTT.

The V gene is TRBV7-2, the J gene TRBJ1-5, with TRBD1 matching over 7 bases. CDR1 is SGHTA, CDR2 FQGNSA, per germline. This CDR3 region has 13 residues. J was trimmed by 7 bases and V by 1 base; bases with no gene match: 1. The CDR3 here is CASSLEGGQPQHF. The CDR3 region has the DNA TGTGCCAGCAGCTTAGAAGGGGGCCAGCCCCAGCATTTT.

This clonotype was seen more than once but under ten times. The chain has TRBV7-2 and TRBJ2-3, with a weak D call TRBD2 (5 bases). The CDR3 sequence is 15 residues long. The germline gives CDR1 SGHTA, CDR2 FQGNSA. V lost 5 bases, J lost 3 bases, and 15 bases lay in between. CDR3 sequence: CASSPFPEGTDTQYF. The CDR3 DNA is TGTGCCAGCAGCCCCTTCCCAGAGGGTACAGATACGCAGTATTTT.

The chain has TRBV3-1 and TRBJ2-3, with D perhaps matching TRBD1 or TRBD2 (5 bases each). Trimming removed 4 bases at V and 5 bases at J, with 19 bases between. This CDR3 has 16 amino acids. The germline V gene encodes CDR1 LGHDT and CDR2 YNNKEL (reference sequence). The CDR3 loop reads CASSRPRWGWKDTQYF. In nucleotides, the CDR3 is TGTGCCAGCAGCCGGCCCAGATGGGGGTGGAAAGATACGCAGTATTTT.

This chain joins TRBV7-8 and TRBJ2-1; 8 bases match TRBD2. This CDR3 spans 15 amino acids. J gave up 5 bases and V 3 bases, and 6 bases lay outside the gene matches. Germline values: CDR1 SGHVS, CDR2 FQNEAQ. CDR3 in amino acids: CASSLPGLGHNEQFF. In nucleotides, the CDR3 is TGTGCCAGCAGCTTGCCGGGACTAGGGCACAATGAGCAGTTCTTC.

This clonotype was detected only a few times. The gene calls are TRBV14 and TRBJ2-5; D remains ambiguous. Germline loops: CDR1 SGHDN, CDR2 FVKESK. The V and J ends lost 1 base and 4 bases respectively, with 16 bases between them. There are 16 residues in the CDR3. CDR3 in amino acids: CASSQVRQALGETQYF. CDR3 DNA: TGTGCCAGCAGCCAAGTGCGGCAGGCCCTAGGAGAGACCCAGTACTTC.

This clonotype was recorded many times. The rearrangement links TRBV11-2 to TRBJ2-3; the D is unclear. This CDR3 spans 12 amino acids. Trimming removed 4 bases at V and 7 bases at J, with 9 bases between. Per germline, CDR1 SGHAT and CDR2 FQNNGV. Here the CDR3 reads CASSWDLNTQYF. The CDR3 nucleotides read TGTGCCAGCAGCTGGGATCTAAATACGCAGTATTTT.

A few counts support this clonotype. The chain has TRBV14 and TRBJ2-7, with 10 bases fitting TRBD1. The CDR3 is made up of 15 amino acids. The germline V gene encodes CDR1 SGHDN and CDR2 FVKESK. The trim removed 4 bases at V and 3 bases at J, leaving 6 bases unmatched. The CDR3 region is CASSPQGQGFYEQYF. The CDR3 DNA reads as TGTGCCAGCAGCCCCCAGGGACAGGGGTTCTACGAGCAGTACTTC.

This chain joins TRBV6-2 or TRBV6-3 and TRBJ2-1; TRBD1 aligns across 9 bases. Germline assignment: CDR1 MNHEY and CDR2 SVGEGT. Unmatched junction bases numbered 6, after V lost 7 bases and J lost 5 bases. This CDR3 has 14 residues. The CDR3: CASTGTGPNNEQFF. The CDR3 DNA sequence: TGTGCCAGCACTGGGACAGGGCCGAACAATGAGCAGTTCTTC.

This clonotype showed up just a few times. The gene calls are TRBV7-9 and TRBJ2-3; 13 nucleotides agree with TRBD2. CDR3 length equals 16 residues. The V segment lost 5 bases and the J segment 6 bases; nucleotides outside the gene matches: 8. The germline CDR1 and CDR2 sequences are SEHNR and FQNEAQ (reference sequence). In DNA, the CDR3 is TGTGCCAGCAGCCCCGGACTAGCGGGGGCTGGGGATACGCAGTATTTT. Translated, it gives CASSPGLAGAGDTQYF.

Points on this clonotype: Mismatch with germline at one junction end may stem from a read error. V is TRBV7-9 and J is TRBJ2-1, with D possibly being TRBD1 or TRBD2 (5 bases each). Germline V gene data show CDR1 as SEHNR and CDR2 as FQNEAQ (reference sequence). This CDR3 has 17 residues. The CDR3 reads CASSNVRPSGLQAVSLF. DNA of the CDR3: TGTGCCAGCTCTAATGTACGGCCCAGCGGCTTACAGGCTGTCTCCCTCTTC.

This chain links TRBV5-4 with TRBJ2-3; 10 positions agree with TRBD2. Trimming took 5 bases from V and 2 from J; bases not matched to a gene: 8. The germline V gene encodes CDR1 SGHNT and CDR2 YYREEE (reference sequence). This CDR3 region has 16 residues. The CDR3 protein is CASSSPTSGYTDTQYF. CDR3 DNA sequence: TGTGCCAGCAGTTCACCGACTAGCGGGTACACAGATACGCAGTATTTT.

The chain employs TRBV9 and TRBJ2-7, with 8 bases identical to TRBD2. Germline V gene data show CDR1 as SGDLS and CDR2 as YYNGEE. This CDR3 has 14 residues. J was trimmed by 6 bases and V by 1 base; bases with no gene match: 6. CDR3 residues: CASSVRSSGREQYF. The DNA for the CDR3 is TGTGCCAGCAGCGTAAGATCTAGCGGGCGCGAGCAGTACTTC.

This clonotype was seen only a few times. The rearrangement uses TRBV4-1 and TRBJ1-6; no firm D call. Trimming pared 0 bases from V and 10 bases from J, leaving 10 bases between. The CDR3 runs 14 residues. Germline V gene lookup returns CDR1 MGHRA and CDR2 YSYEKL. The CDR3 spells CASSQDGVGSPLHF. CDR3 DNA sequence: TGCGCCAGCAGCCAAGATGGAGTAGGATCACCCCTCCACTTT.

This clonotype appeared a few times. The chain carries TRBV28 and TRBJ1-6; D uncertain. Trimming pared 6 bases from V and 0 bases from J, leaving 6 bases between. The CDR3 consists of 14 residues. Germline CDR1 reads MDHEN; CDR2 reads SYDVKM. In DNA, the CDR3 is TGTGCCAGCAGAGCTAGCTCCTATAATTCACCCCTCCACTTT. Amino acids: CASRASSYNSPLHF.

The gene calls are TRBV5-1 and TRBJ2-1; no firm D call. Deletions cut 0 bases from V and 1 base from J, with 8 bases between. The CDR3 has 15 residues. Germline V CDR1 and CDR2: SGHRS, YFSETQ. This chain's CDR3 is CASSLAVGSYNEQFF. The CDR3 DNA reads TGCGCCAGCAGCTTGGCCGTCGGTTCCTACAATGAGCAGTTCTTC.